A single sample is the source of the 16 T cell receptor beta chains below, sequenced in a study of T cells in localized non-small cell lung cancer. Method: immunoSEQ multiplex PCR; TCRdb's copy keeps in-frame clones and lacks some. The sample shows roughly 18,000 clones, over 75% of them seen only once. The specimen was peripheral blood, collected before any cancer treatment. These receptors were collected from a female donor of 60 years or more with stage I lung adenocarcinoma.

The rearrangement joins TRBV7-6 to TRBJ2-1; D might be TRBD2 (7 bases). Per the germline V gene, CDR1 is SGHVS and CDR2 is FNYEAQ. Trimming took off 4 bases at V and 0 bases at J, with 10 bases between the two ends. CDR3 length: 15 residues. CDR3 sequence (DNA): TGTGCCAGCAGCTCTAGGGGGGGCTCCTACAATGAGCAGTTCTTC. Translation: CASSSRGGSYNEQFF.

The chain couples TRBV19 to TRBJ1-6; D not resolved. Trimming stripped 7 bases from V and 0 bases from J, with 16 bases between. The CDR3 sequence is 17 residues long. The germline V gene has CDR1 LNHDA and CDR2 SQIVND (reference sequence). The CDR3 region has the DNA TGTGCCAGTACCCCTACCCATCAGAGCTCCTATAATTCACCCCTCCACTTT. Amino acid sequence: CASTPTHQSSYNSPLHF. Variable domain in full (rest from reference TRBV19 and TRBJ1-6): DGGITQSPKYLFRKEGQNVTLSCEQNLNHDAMYWYRQDPGQGLRLIYYSQIVNDFQKGDIAEGYSVSREKKESFPLTVTSAQKNPTAFYLCASTPTHQSSYNSPLHFGNGTRLTVT.

This sequence joins TRBV19 and TRBJ2-3; the match to TRBD1 covers 10 bases. J was trimmed by 2 bases and V by 7 bases; bases with no gene match: 9. The CDR3 is 16 amino acids. Germline V gives CDR1 LNHDA, CDR2 SQIVND (reference sequence). The CDR3 DNA reads TGTGCCAGTAACGACGGACAGGGGGAATTCACAGATACGCAGTATTTT. Protein product: CASNDGQGEFTDTQYF.

The CDR3 region is CASSRRTSPGLPDTQYF. The CDR3 coding sequence is TGTGCCAGTAGTAGAAGGACTAGCCCAGGGCTCCCAGATACGCAGTATTTT. The chain is built from TRBV19 and TRBJ2-3; 8 nucleotides line up with TRBD2. With V trimmed by 4 bases and J by 4 bases, 13 bases remained unmatched. Looked up from germline, CDR1 is LNHDA and CDR2 is SQIVND (reference sequence). This CDR3 has 17 amino acids.

CDR3 in DNA: TGTGCCAGCACTCCGGACAGGGGGCTTGGGAATGAGCAGTTCTTC. It is translated as CASTPDRGLGNEQFF. This chain connects TRBV2 to TRBJ2-1, with 11 bases fitting TRBD1. The CDR3 is 15 residues long. Germline V gene data show CDR1 as SNHLY and CDR2 as FYNNEI. Trimming took 7 bases from V and 7 from J; bases not matched to a gene: 9. The full variable domain, its missing parts supplied by reference TRBV2 and TRBJ2-1, is EPEVTQTPSHQVTQMGQEVILRCVPISNHLYFYWYRQILGQKVEFLVSFYNNEISEKSEIFDDQFSVERPDGSNFTLKIRSTKLEDSAMYFCASTPDRGLGNEQFFGPGTRLTVL.

This clone was seen once. The rearrangement joins TRBV30 to TRBJ2-1; D is perhaps TRBD2 (5 bases). CDR3 length: 12 residues. Germline assignment: CDR1 GTSNPN and CDR2 SVGIG (reference sequence). Trimming left V 6 bases short and J 9 bases short, with 15 bases between. CDR3 sequence: CACSNGGAEQFF. Here the CDR3 DNA reads TGTGCCTGCAGCAATGGAGGTGCTGAGCAGTTCTTC. The entire variable domain, with the rest obtained from reference TRBV30 and TRBJ2-1, is as follows: SQTIHQWPATLVQPVGSPLSLECTVEGTSNPNLYWYRQAAGRGLQLLFYSVGIGQISSEVPQNLSASRPQDRQFILSSKKLLLSDSGFYLCACSNGGAEQFFGPGTRLTVL.

The V gene is TRBV6-6, the J gene TRBJ1-2; 9 nucleotides agree with TRBD1. V shed 4 bases and J 5 bases; nucleotides not matched to a gene: 5. Per germline, CDR1 MNHNY and CDR2 SVGAGI (reference sequence). This CDR3 has 14 residues. As DNA, the CDR3 is TGTGCCAGCAGTTTCGGGACAGGGAGGTATGGCTACACCTTC. Translated: CASSFGTGRYGYTF.

The chain uses TRBV18 and TRBJ2-3; D is undetermined. V gave up 3 bases and J gave up 2 bases, with 6 bases separating them. CDR1 and CDR2 (germline): KGHSH, LQKENI. CDR3 length equals 13 residues. The CDR3 sequence is CASSPAVTDTQYF. CDR3 coding DNA: TGTGCCAGCTCACCGGCGGTCACAGATACGCAGTATTTT.

The genes are TRBV7-2 and TRBJ2-4, with D unresolved. V was trimmed by 6 bases and J by 3 bases, leaving 9 bases between them. Looked up from germline, CDR1 is SGHTA and CDR2 is FQGNSA. This CDR3 region has 13 residues. This CDR3 is CASSPRVKNIQYF. CDR3 coding DNA: TGTGCCAGCAGTCCCCGGGTCAAAAACATTCAGTACTTC.

The chain uses TRBV7-2 and TRBJ1-1; no firm D call. The V and J ends lost 2 bases and 1 base respectively, with 5 bases between them. Germline CDR1 is SGHTA and CDR2 is FQGNSA. The CDR3 is 13 residues long. This CDR3 reads CASSLPGNTEAFF. The CDR3 coding sequence is TGTGCCAGCAGCTTACCAGGGAACACTGAAGCTTTCTTT. Based on the CDR3 plus reference TRBV7-2 and TRBJ1-1, the full variable domain is GAGVSQSPSNKVTEKGKDVELRCDPISGHTALYWYRQSLGQGLEFLIYFQGNSAPDKSGLPSDRFSAERTGGSVSTLTIQRTQQEDSAVYLCASSLPGNTEAFFGQGTRLTVV.

V is TRBV19 and J is TRBJ1-4; a possible D gene is TRBD1 (6 bases). In germline, CDR1 is LNHDA, CDR2 SQIVND (reference sequence). There are 18 residues in the CDR3. The V end lost 0 bases, the J end lost 0 bases, and 14 bases lay between the germline ends. This chain's CDR3 is CASSIDLVGGTTNEKLFF. For the CDR3, the DNA is TGTGCCAGTAGTATAGATCTGGTAGGGGGAACAACTAATGAAAAACTGTTTTTT.

The gene calls are TRBV18 and TRBJ1-1; maybe TRBD1 (5 bases). CDR3 length equals 13 residues. Trimming stripped 6 bases from V and 1 base from J, with 9 bases between. Germline V gene data show CDR1 as KGHSH and CDR2 as LQKENI. CDR3 region: CASSLTGNTEAFF. As DNA, the CDR3 is TGTGCCAGCTCCCTTACAGGGAACACTGAAGCTTTCTTT.

The chain joins TRBV15 to TRBJ2-3; no reliable D call. Trimming left V 1 base short and J 8 bases short, with 10 bases between. The length of the CDR3 is 13 residues. Germline-derived CDR1 and CDR2 are LNHNV and YYDKDF (reference sequence). CDR3 loop: CATSRVGTLTQYF. The CDR3 nucleotides are TGTGCCACCAGCAGAGTCGGTACCCTTACGCAGTATTTT.

This chain joins TRBV5-1 and TRBJ1-2; possible D gene TRBD1, 6 bases. The CDR3 length is 14 residues. The V gene lost 0 bases and the J gene lost 8 bases, with 14 bases spanning the gap. Germline V lookup: CDR1 SGHRS, CDR2 YFSETQ. CDR3 sequence reads: CASSLAQGFGGYTF. The CDR3 DNA reads TGCGCCAGCAGCTTGGCACAGGGTTTCGGAGGCTACACCTTC.

The chain has TRBV7-9 and TRBJ1-1, with D perhaps TRBD1 (5 bases). CDR3 length: 12 amino acids. Germline V lookup: CDR1 SEHNR, CDR2 FQNEAQ (reference sequence). Trimming left V 7 bases short and J 3 bases short, with 9 bases between. CDR3 DNA: TGTGCCAGCACCCCGGGGGACACTGAAGCTTTCTTT. This sequence encodes CASTPGDTEAFF.

The CDR3 region has the DNA TGCGCCAGCAGCGGTTTAGGACAGGGGACAGACGAGCAGTACTTC. Protein: CASSGLGQGTDEQYF. The chain carries TRBV5-1 and TRBJ2-7, with 9 nucleotides matching TRBD1. The junction had 10 bases not matched to a gene; V was cut back by 4 bases and J by 5 bases. CDR1 SGHRS and CDR2 YFSETQ come from the germline V gene. This CDR3 has 15 residues.